This T cell receptor (beta chain) was sequenced in a study of T cells expressing NK-cell markers. Study as a whole: Eight donors were sequenced, seven testing HCMV-seropositive and one testing seronegative.

This CDR3 comprises 15 residues. CDR1 is SGHRS, CDR2 YFSETQ, per germline. General study results and limits: Dominant NKG2C+ clonotypes were found to form about 1.0-8% of CD8+ T cells in roughly 6 donors. Once again these clonotypes came out on top in the CD3+CD56-NKG2C+ fraction of several donors.

Worth noting for this clonotype: Its antigen is unknown.

cDNA encoding TCR beta was synthesized via 5'RACE template switching incorporating UMIs. TCRdb re-called the 5' RACE reads; every CDR3 protein appears as one record, without DNA. This table holds about 410,000 distinct CDR3 sequences. V gene TRBV5-1 combines with J gene TRBJ1-2. The sequence came from a woman aged 45-65 years in good health. The sample taken for sequencing was blood T cells: a sorted CD56 or NKG2C T cell subset, CD4+ or CD8+ T cells, or bulk PBMC T cells (not recorded which). CDR3: CASSLVTGFEDGYTF.